Below are 30 T cell receptor beta chains sequenced from a single sample in a study of T-cell memory formation after mild COVID-19. TCRdb redid the calling of the 5' RACE reads with MiXCR, one entry per CDR3 protein. This sample has roughly 40,000 distinct CDR3 sequences; around 6.1% occur once, and the top ten carry roughly 0.79%. The material sequenced was PBMCs or a T cell subset sorted from them (not recorded which). Source of these receptors: an adult who had mild COVID-19 (a few samples of this study predate the infection). Cell type and time point are not known.

This clonotype turned up a few times. This chain connects TRBV20-1 to TRBJ1-1; possible D gene TRBD1, 5 bases. CDR1 is DFQATT, CDR2 SNEGSKA, per germline (reference sequence). Trimming took off 2 bases at V and 6 bases at J, with 13 bases between the two ends. This CDR3 spans 13 amino acids. This chain's CDR3 is CSARRGPRAEAFF. The DNA of the CDR3 is TGCAGTGCTAGAAGGGGCCCGAGGGCTGAAGCTTTCTTT.

This clonotype was seen a few times. This chain joins TRBV29-1 and TRBJ2-2, with 16 bases that match TRBD2. The CDR3 is 15 amino acids. V was clipped by 6 bases and J by 6 bases; unmatched bases: 4. Germline CDR1 reads SQVTM; CDR2 reads ANQGSEA. CDR3 bases: TGCAGCGTGGGGACTAGCGGGAGGGGCCCCGGGGAGCTGTTTTTT. This encodes CSVGTSGRGPGELFF.

This clonotype appeared many times. The chain employs TRBV18 and TRBJ2-1; possibly TRBD1 for D (5 bases). V dropped 2 bases and J dropped 7 bases, with 18 bases sitting between them. The CDR3 sequence is 16 residues long. Per germline, CDR1 KGHSH and CDR2 LQKENI. As DNA, the CDR3 is TGTGCCAGCTCACCAGAAGTGTCAGGGATGGGGAATGAGCAGTTCTTC. Encoded protein: CASSPEVSGMGNEQFF.

This clonotype was recorded at least ten times. The chain joins TRBV20-1 to TRBJ1-1; D is unclear. Per germline, CDR1 DFQATT and CDR2 SNEGSKA (reference sequence). V was shortened by 0 bases and J by 3 bases, with 8 bases between the two germline ends. This CDR3 spans 13 amino acids. This chain's CDR3 is CSARDPRDTEAFF. The DNA of the CDR3 is TGCAGTGCTAGAGACCCGAGGGACACTGAAGCTTTCTTT.

This clonotype was counted only a few times. The chain uses TRBV19 and TRBJ1-1; no clear D gene. CDR1 is LNHDA, CDR2 SQIVND, per germline (reference sequence). The CDR3 runs to 14 residues. Trimming pared 10 bases from V and 1 base from J, leaving 16 bases between. The CDR3 protein is CATRPDLANTEAFF. As DNA, the CDR3 is TGTGCCACTCGCCCCGACCTAGCGAACACTGAAGCTTTCTTT. Complete variable domain (other parts from reference TRBV19 and TRBJ1-1): DGGITQSPKYLFRKEGQNVTLSCEQNLNHDAMYWYRQDPGQGLRLIYYSQIVNDFQKGDIAEGYSVSREKKESFPLTVTSAQKNPTAFYLCATRPDLANTEAFFGQGTRLTVV.

This clonotype was seen at least ten times. This chain links TRBV18 with TRBJ2-3; TRBD2 matches 10 bases. Germline CDR1 KGHSH, CDR2 LQKENI. This CDR3 region has 17 residues. After removal of 1 base from V and 2 bases from J, the junction contained 6 bases not matched to a gene. Here the CDR3 reads CASSPQLAGVTTDTQYF. The CDR3 nucleotides read TGTGCCAGCTCACCACAGCTAGCGGGAGTGACCACAGATACGCAGTATTTT.

The chain is built from TRBV5-4 and TRBJ2-6, with D unresolved. The germline V gene has CDR1 SGHNT and CDR2 YYREEE (reference sequence). V lost 1 base to trimming and J lost 0 bases, with 11 bases between them. The CDR3 has 17 residues. CDR3 nucleotides: TGTGCCAGCAGCTTGTTCGTAGCCCTCTCTGGGGCCAACGTCCTGACTTTC. Translated, it gives CASSLFVALSGANVLTF. The full variable domain, with the rest looked up from reference TRBV5-4 and TRBJ2-6, is ETGVTQSPTHLIKTRGQQVTLRCSSQSGHNTVSWYQQALGQGPQFIFQYYREEENGRGNFPPRFSGLQFPNYSSELNVNALELDDSALYLCASSLFVALSGANVLTFGAGSRLTVL.

This clonotype was counted many times. V usage is TRBV5-1 and J usage is TRBJ1-1; D is perhaps TRBD1 (6 bases). CDR3 length: 14 amino acids. Germline V CDR1 and CDR2: SGHRS, YFSETQ. V was pared by 3 bases and J by 1 base, with 10 bases between. Written as DNA, the CDR3 is TGCGCCAGCAGCTGGGGACAATGGAACACTGAAGCTTTCTTT. Translated, it gives CASSWGQWNTEAFF.

This clonotype was detected a few times. The chain couples TRBV6-6 to TRBJ2-7; 7 positions match TRBD1. The germline V gene has CDR1 MNHNY and CDR2 SVGAGI (reference sequence). The CDR3 is 16 residues long. With 5 bases clipped from V and 4 bases from J, the junction kept 14 bases outside the gene matches. CDR3 nucleotides: TGTGCCAGCAGTCGGGCCCGACAGGGCTTCATGTACGAGCAGTACTTC. Amino acids: CASSRARQGFMYEQYF.

This clonotype has only a few counts. The chain couples TRBV12-3 or TRBV12-4 to TRBJ2-3; TRBD2 is a possible D gene (5 bases). This CDR3 has 14 amino acids. V lost 3 bases to trimming and J lost 0 bases, with 7 bases between them. The CDR3, as DNA: TGTGCCAGCAGTTTTGTAGCGAGCACAGATACGCAGTATTTT. Protein: CASSFVASTDTQYF.

This clonotype was detected ten times or more. The chain combines TRBV5-1 with TRBJ2-2; possibly TRBD2 for D (6 bases). CDR1 is SGHRS and CDR2 is YFSETQ in the germline V gene. This CDR3 region has 15 residues. Trimming left V 1 base short and J 2 bases short, with 9 bases between. Here the CDR3 DNA reads TGCGCCAGCAGCTTGACTAGCTCCAACACCGGGGAGCTGTTTTTT. It encodes CASSLTSSNTGELFF.

The table lists this clonotype with many counts. V gene TRBV6-1 combines with J gene TRBJ2-5, with 8 bases aligning to TRBD2. The V gene end was trimmed by 6 bases and the J gene end by 5 bases; junction bases not matched to a gene: 14. The CDR3 length is 16 residues. The germline CDR1 and CDR2 sequences are MNHNS and SASEGT. As DNA, the CDR3 is TGTGCCAGCAGGCCGCTTGCCCGGGAGGGGAAGGAGACCCAGTACTTC. This codes for CASRPLAREGKETQYF.

This sequence joins TRBV7-8 and TRBJ2-7; the D is unclear. CDR1 and CDR2 from the germline V gene are SGHVS and FQNEAQ. The CDR3 extends over 13 amino acids. V was shortened by 0 bases and J by 3 bases, with 6 bases between the two germline ends. The CDR3 DNA reads TGTGCCAGCAGCTTAGCAGGGATCTACGAGCAGTACTTC. Its translation is CASSLAGIYEQYF. Complete variable domain (other parts from reference TRBV7-8 and TRBJ2-7): GAGVSQSPRYKVAKRGQDVALRCDPISGHVSLFWYQQALGQGPEFLTYFQNEAQLDKSGLPSDRFFAERPEGSVSTLKIQRTQQEDSAVYLCASSLAGIYEQYFGPGTRLTVT.

The chain uses TRBV7-9 and TRBJ1-4; D is possibly TRBD1 (6 bases). This CDR3 contains 16 residues. Germline CDR1 is SEHNR and CDR2 is FQNEAQ (reference sequence). V lost 2 bases and J lost 7, with 17 bases in between. CDR3 residues: CASSLNEAVRGEKLFF. The CDR3 DNA reads TGTGCCAGCAGCTTAAATGAAGCAGTCAGGGGTGAAAAACTGTTTTTT.

This clonotype was picked up a small number of times. The chain links TRBV4-3 to TRBJ1-1, with 9 bases that match TRBD1. CDR3 length: 18 amino acids. Germline-derived CDR1 and CDR2 are LGHNA and YSLEER. V was pared by 0 bases and J by 2 bases, with 10 bases of the junction left unmatched. Here the CDR3 reads CASSQDLGTGLINTEAFF. The CDR3 coding sequence is TGCGCCAGCAGCCAAGATCTCGGGACAGGGTTAATTAACACTGAAGCTTTCTTT.

The rearrangement uses TRBV6-4 and TRBJ1-2; D gene uncertain. Trimming pared 4 bases from V and 4 bases from J, leaving 16 bases between. The CDR3 is 15 amino acids. In germline, CDR1 is MRHNA, CDR2 SNTAGT. The CDR3 is CASSANPGMGYGYTF. The CDR3 coding sequence is TGTGCCAGCAGTGCGAATCCCGGGATGGGCTATGGCTACACCTTC.

This clonotype appeared a few times. The genes are TRBV24-1 and TRBJ1-2, with unresolved D. Between the trimmed V and J ends, which lost 3 bases and 4 bases, there was a span of 11 bases. Germline CDR1 and CDR2: KGHDR and SFDVKD. The CDR3 contains 14 residues. CDR3 in amino acids: CATSDGRISYGYTF. DNA for the CDR3: TGTGCCACCAGTGATGGGCGGATTTCCTATGGCTACACCTTC.

This clonotype turned up a few times. This sequence joins TRBV25-1 and TRBJ1-2; 7 bases agree with TRBD1. Germline V lookup: CDR1 MGHDK, CDR2 SYGVNS. This CDR3 is built from 15 residues. The V gene end was trimmed by 3 bases and the J gene end by 2 bases; junction bases not matched to a gene: 6. The CDR3, as DNA: TGTGCCAGCAGTGATCACAGGGGCTCGAACTATGGCTACACCTTC. It encodes CASSDHRGSNYGYTF.

Comment on this clonotype: As the CDR3 is not closed by the conserved phenylalanine or tryptophan, this likely results from a read error. The chain uses TRBV12-3 or TRBV12-4 and TRBJ2-7; 7 bases are a match to TRBD1. The CDR3 runs 15 residues. V shed 5 bases, J shed 3 bases, and the junction held 10 bases outside the gene matches. In DNA, the CDR3 is TGTGCCAGCAGTCATATACGGAGGACAGGCTACGAGCAGTACTCC. Protein sequence: CASSHIRRTGYEQYS.

The chain links TRBV30 to TRBJ1-1; no definite D call. This CDR3 comprises 13 residues. V shed 1 base and J shed 0 bases, with 6 bases lying between them. From germline, CDR1 is GTSNPN and CDR2 SVGIG (reference sequence). The CDR3 DNA reads as TGTGCCTGGAGTGCCGACATGAACACTGAAGCTTTCTTT. The encoded protein is CAWSADMNTEAFF. Combining the CDR3 with reference TRBV30 and TRBJ1-1 gives the whole variable domain SQTIHQWPATLVQPVGSPLSLECTVEGTSNPNLYWYRQAAGRGLQLLFYSVGIGQISSEVPQNLSASRPQDRQFILSSKKLLLSDSGFYLCAWSADMNTEAFFGQGTRLTVV.

The chain is built from TRBV9 and TRBJ2-1; 12 nucleotides match TRBD2. This CDR3 spans 19 amino acids. The junction had 14 bases not matched to a gene; V was cut back by 3 bases and J by 4 bases. CDR1 is SGDLS and CDR2 is YYNGEE in the germline V gene. The CDR3 reads CASSATIRTSGNLYNEQFF. The CDR3 bases are TGTGCCAGCAGCGCCACAATTAGGACTAGCGGGAATTTGTACAATGAGCAGTTCTTC.

This clonotype showed up many times. This chain connects TRBV29-1 to TRBJ2-3; TRBD1 agrees at 7 bases. Unmatched junction bases numbered 3, after V lost 3 bases and J lost 3 bases. Germline lookup yields CDR1 SQVTM and CDR2 ANQGSEA. CDR3 length equals 13 residues. The CDR3 loop reads CSVEDRITDTQYF. CDR3 DNA: TGCAGCGTTGAGGACAGGATAACAGATACGCAGTATTTT.

This clonotype is deemed medium-sized. The V and J genes are TRBV20-1 and TRBJ2-3; D remains unclear. V dropped 0 bases and J dropped 2 bases, with 9 bases sitting between them. CDR1 is DFQATT, CDR2 SNEGSKA, per germline (reference sequence). This CDR3 is 14 amino acids long. DNA for the CDR3: TGCAGTGCTAGAGATAACTTATACACAGATACGCAGTATTTT. Encoded protein: CSARDNLYTDTQYF.

The table lists this clonotype with many counts. The V gene is TRBV18, the J gene TRBJ2-2, with D tentatively TRBD1 (5 bases). Germline loops: CDR1 KGHSH, CDR2 LQKENI. The CDR3 loop spans 13 amino acids. The V end lost 2 bases, the J end lost 6 bases, and 7 bases lay between the germline ends. The CDR3 loop reads CASSPYRPGELFF. The CDR3 DNA sequence: TGTGCCAGCTCACCATACAGGCCCGGGGAGCTGTTTTTT.

At least ten counts were recorded for this clonotype. This chain joins TRBV3-1 and TRBJ2-3; no definite D call. The CDR3 extends over 13 amino acids. From germline, CDR1 is LGHDT and CDR2 YNNKEL (reference sequence). V was trimmed by 5 bases and J by 4 bases, leaving 10 bases between them. The CDR3 is CASSYRLADTQYF. The CDR3 region has the DNA TGTGCCAGCAGCTACAGACTCGCAGATACGCAGTATTTT.

This clonotype was counted at least ten times. The V gene is TRBV27, the J gene TRBJ2-7; the match to TRBD2 covers 12 bases. Germline CDR1 MNHEY, CDR2 SMNVEV (reference sequence). This CDR3 is 16 amino acids long. The V and J ends lost 3 bases and 2 bases, in that order; junction bases with no gene match: 5. CDR3 sequence reads: CASSFRTSGNPYEQYF. As DNA, the CDR3 is TGTGCCAGCAGTTTCCGGACTAGCGGGAATCCCTACGAGCAGTACTTC.

This clonotype has just a few counts. This sequence joins TRBV2 and TRBJ2-5; D unresolved. The CDR3 spans 12 residues. From germline, CDR1 is SNHLY and CDR2 FYNNEI. Between the trimmed V and J ends, which lost 6 bases and 0 bases, there was a span of 5 bases. The CDR3 region is CASRTYQETQYF. For the CDR3, the DNA is TGTGCCAGCAGGACGTACCAAGAGACCCAGTACTTC.

This clonotype appeared a few times. The CDR3 spells CASSSGAARGYTF. The CDR3 DNA sequence: TGTGCCAGCAGTTCGGGGGCCGCCCGGGGCTACACCTTC. The rearrangement uses TRBV12-3 or TRBV12-4 and TRBJ1-2, with a possible D match to TRBD1 (6 bases). The CDR3 consists of 13 residues. Deletions cut 4 bases from V and 8 bases from J, with 14 bases between.

This clonotype was found a few times. The chain employs TRBV4-3 and TRBJ2-2; no reliable D call. This CDR3 has 18 amino acids. The germline V and J ends were trimmed by 1 base and 0 bases, with 15 bases remaining between them. Looked up from germline, CDR1 is LGHNA and CDR2 is YSLEER. CDR3 amino acids: CASSQGPWRTANTGELFF. As DNA, the CDR3 is TGCGCCAGCAGCCAAGGTCCTTGGCGGACGGCGAACACCGGGGAGCTGTTTTTT.

This clonotype was recorded a few times. The chain's CDR3 is CASSYWTGVEAFF. CDR3 nucleotide sequence: TGTGCCAGCAGTTACTGGACGGGCGTTGAAGCTTTCTTT. This chain links TRBV6-2 or TRBV6-3 with TRBJ1-1; D ambiguous. V was clipped by 1 base and J by 7 bases, with 10 bases between them. Germline-derived CDR1 and CDR2 are MNHEY and SVGEGT. The CDR3 contains 13 residues.